This is a list of T cell receptor beta chains from one sample in a study of T cell clonotyping in hematopoietic cell transplantation. Assay: immunoSEQ multiplex PCR; the TCRdb copy retains only in-frame clones and omits some. Of 27,000 or so clones in the sample, approximately 96% were seen once. Sequences were obtained from peripheral blood mononuclear cells. The source of these receptors is a man aged 50-59 years in good health. Some clones in this sample may be carry-over from other donors' samples. CDR3s include the opening cysteine and the closing phenylalanine or tryptophan.

v_gene: TRBV7-8; CDR3aa: CASSPLMGLAALQYF
v_gene: TRBV25-1; CDR3aa: CASSPTRGRGSNTEAFF
v_gene: TRBV7-8; CDR3aa: CASSTGQRQPQHF
v_gene: TRBV29-1; CDR3aa: CSAGDDSYEQYF
v_gene: TRBV19; CDR3aa: CASSIVGAGVPRGDTQYF
v_gene: TRBV4-3; CDR3aa: CASSPQVDSGNTIYF
v_gene: TRBV11-2; CDR3aa: CASSTRTGAYEQYF
v_gene: TRBV29-1; CDR3aa: CSAESRRGYEQYF
v_gene: TRBV19; CDR3aa: CASSIVEGYEQYF
v_gene: TRBV4-1; CDR3aa: CASSDHLKQWFF
v_gene: TRBV6-5; CDR3aa: CASSNVGPLQPQHF
v_gene: TRBV7-6; CDR3aa: CASSLTENYGYTF
v_gene: TRBV4-3; CDR3aa: CASSQYMTSGRFSTDTQYF
v_gene: TRBV30; CDR3aa: CAWSVEWTGAGTSSPLHF
v_gene: TRBV5-8; CDR3aa: CASSLARGNEQFF
v_gene: TRBV6-5; CDR3aa: CASSYPGAETQYF
v_gene: TRBV19; CDR3aa: CASSRAPEAFF
v_gene: TRBV5-6; CDR3aa: CASSFDRVSQPQHF
v_gene: TRBV6-1; CDR3aa: CASSDREESGANVLTF
v_gene: TRBV6-5; CDR3aa: CASSYSNRDNSPLHF
v_gene: TRBV11-2; CDR3aa: CASSFSDERQPQHF
v_gene: TRBV2; CDR3aa: CASTLAGGASDTQYF
v_gene: TRBV4-1; CDR3aa: CASSPSGEKLFF
v_gene: TRBV30; CDR3aa: CAWSDTEAFF
v_gene: TRBV5-1; CDR3aa: CASSLGQVYGYTF
v_gene: TRBV5-1; CDR3aa: CASSLEGSGELFF
v_gene: TRBV19; CDR3aa: CASAPVVGLGDQPQHF
v_gene: TRBV11-1; CDR3aa: CASSLAVGQVYEQYF
v_gene: TRBV6-6; CDR3aa: CASSLGGFDYGYTF
v_gene: TRBV9; CDR3aa: CASSPQNRLNTEAFF
v_gene: TRBV5-1; CDR3aa: CASSSSMNTEAFF
v_gene: TRBV28; CDR3aa: CASSFGGLLFSYNSPLHF
v_gene: TRBV5-1; CDR3aa: CASSPTGAGEKLFF
v_gene: TRBV28; CDR3aa: CASIGAPAYEQYF
v_gene: TRBV6-5; CDR3aa: CASSYSDQGDQPQHF
v_gene: TRBV4-3; CDR3aa: CASSQDYEGADTEAFF
v_gene: TRBV29-1; CDR3aa: CSAELDSYGYTF
v_gene: TRBV9; CDR3aa: CASSSPPGQSTESPLHF
v_gene: TRBV5-4; CDR3aa: CASSTGQGNEQFF
v_gene: TRBV19; CDR3aa: CASSKGPGTGDEKLFF
v_gene: TRBV5-1; CDR3aa: CASSLTRNTEAFF
v_gene: TRBV5-4; CDR3aa: CASSFPRSGYGYTF
v_gene: TRBV27; CDR3aa: CASSLDGSTDTQYF
v_gene: TRBV4-3; CDR3aa: CASSVTGSSAEAFF
v_gene: TRBV7-9; CDR3aa: CASSPSTDTQYF
v_gene: TRBV27; CDR3aa: CASSLNVYNEQFF
v_gene: TRBV6-5; CDR3aa: CASSYSNPDGEQYF
v_gene: TRBV29-1; CDR3aa: CSVVLSGGPRYNEQFF
v_gene: TRBV7-6; CDR3aa: CASSYSGGNTGELFF
v_gene: TRBV4-3; CDR3aa: CASSQGRPSSGNTIYF
v_gene: TRBV5-1; CDR3aa: CASSPGLAGLSTDTQYF
v_gene: TRBV2; CDR3aa: CASNLRGTEAFF
v_gene: TRBV2; CDR3aa: CASIDRVLLETQYF
v_gene: TRBV5-6; CDR3aa: CASSFYRDTYEQYF
v_gene: TRBV6-1; CDR3aa: CASSVLYGPTTYNEQFF
v_gene: TRBV6-5; CDR3aa: CASSYHEPANEKLFF
v_gene: TRBV5-1; CDR3aa: CASSKGQGDEQYF